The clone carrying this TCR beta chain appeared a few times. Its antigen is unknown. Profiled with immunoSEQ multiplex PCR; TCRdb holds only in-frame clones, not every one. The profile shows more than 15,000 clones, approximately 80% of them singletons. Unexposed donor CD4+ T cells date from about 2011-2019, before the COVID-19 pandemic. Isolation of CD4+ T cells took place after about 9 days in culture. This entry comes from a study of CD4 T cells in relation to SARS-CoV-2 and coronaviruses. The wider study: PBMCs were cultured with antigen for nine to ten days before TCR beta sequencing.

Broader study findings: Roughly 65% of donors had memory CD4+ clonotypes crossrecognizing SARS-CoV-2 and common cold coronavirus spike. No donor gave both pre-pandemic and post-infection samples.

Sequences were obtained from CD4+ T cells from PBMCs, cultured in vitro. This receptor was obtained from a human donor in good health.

The CDR3 loop reads CASSPGGAGLLWHTEAFF. CDR3 sequence (DNA): TGTGCCAGCAGCCCCGGGGGGGCGGGTTTGTTGTGGCACACTGAAGCTTTCTTT. This chain connects TRBV7-3 to TRBJ1-1; possible D gene TRBD1, 6 bases. The CDR3 runs to 18 residues. CDR1 and CDR2 from the germline V gene are SGHTA and FQGTGA. The germline V and J ends were trimmed by 5 bases and 3 bases, with 25 bases remaining between them. Full variable domain (remainder filled in from reference TRBV7-3 and TRBJ1-1): GAGVSQTPSNKVTEKGKYVELRCDPISGHTALYWYRQSLGQGPEFLIYFQGTGAADDSGLPNDRFFAVRPEGSVSTLKIQRTERGDSAVYLCASSPGGAGLLWHTEAFFGQGTRLTVV.